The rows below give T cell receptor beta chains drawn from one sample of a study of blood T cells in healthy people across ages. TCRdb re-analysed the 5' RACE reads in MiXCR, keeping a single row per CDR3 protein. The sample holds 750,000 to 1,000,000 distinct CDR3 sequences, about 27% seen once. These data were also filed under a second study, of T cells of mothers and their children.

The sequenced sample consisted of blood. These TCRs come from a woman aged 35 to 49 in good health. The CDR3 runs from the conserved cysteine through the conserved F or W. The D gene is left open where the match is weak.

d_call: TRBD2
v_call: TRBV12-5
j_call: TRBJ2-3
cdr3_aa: CASGFLISGVRTDTQYF

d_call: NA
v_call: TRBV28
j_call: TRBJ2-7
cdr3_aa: CASSFGTLSYEQYF

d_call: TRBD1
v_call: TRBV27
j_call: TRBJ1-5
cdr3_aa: CASATGTGINQPQHF

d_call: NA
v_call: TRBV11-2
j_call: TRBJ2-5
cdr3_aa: CASSFGVGGIQETQYF

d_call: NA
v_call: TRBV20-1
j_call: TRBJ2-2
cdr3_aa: CSARRVRGGELFF

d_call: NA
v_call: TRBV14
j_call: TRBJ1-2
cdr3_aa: CASSQAYGDYGYTF

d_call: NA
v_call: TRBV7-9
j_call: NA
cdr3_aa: CASSFSRGSYNEQYF

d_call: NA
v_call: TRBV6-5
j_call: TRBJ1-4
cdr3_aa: CASTGNRLVEKLFF

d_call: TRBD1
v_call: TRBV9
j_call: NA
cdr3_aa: CASSPYQDRVRIHEQYF

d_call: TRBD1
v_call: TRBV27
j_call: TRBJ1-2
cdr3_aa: CASSLASTGSYGYTF

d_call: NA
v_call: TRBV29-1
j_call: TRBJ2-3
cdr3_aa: CSVDSGARGAADTQYF